The sequence of this T cell receptor beta chain was determined in a study of control samples from healthy donors and cancer patients. Assay used: immunoSEQ multiplex PCR; TCRdb lists only in-frame clones, some missing. The sample contains 150,000 to 180,000 clones, around 95% of which appear only once. Germline CDR1 MNHEY, CDR2 SVGAGI. This CDR3 has 12 residues. Germline trimming cut 6 bases from V and 3 bases from J; bases unmatched to any gene: 2. The TCR sequence derives from a man aged 35 to 55 in good health. V and J are TRBV6-5 and TRBJ2-7; TRBD1 aligns across 7 bases. Input material: blood. The CDR3 coding sequence is TGTGCCAGCAGCGGACAGGACTACGAGCAGTACTTC. This encodes CASSGQDYEQYF.